This T cell receptor (beta chain) was retrieved from a study of T-cell memory formation after mild COVID-19. Study-level results: From day 15 to 85, contracting clones were balanced between CD4 and CD8, whereas later expanders leaned toward CD4+.

In the case of this clonotype: Its antigen is not identified.

V was shortened by 4 bases and J by 5 bases, with 23 bases between the two germline ends. Germline V gene sequence: CDR1 LGHDT, CDR2 YNNKEL (reference sequence). The CDR3 extends over 17 amino acids. One entry per CDR3 protein results from TCRdb running MiXCR on the 5' RACE reads. This table has hundreds of thousands of distinct CDR3 sequences, approximately 27% appearing once. The TCR sequence derives from an adult woman who had mild COVID-19 (a few samples of this study predate the infection). Cell type and time point are not known. Sequenced: PBMCs or a T cell subset sorted from them (not recorded which). The gene calls are TRBV3-1 and TRBJ2-5, with D possibly matching TRBD2 (5 bases). The CDR3 DNA follows: TGTGCCAGCAGCCCATGGGGTAGGACGGACTTCTTGGAGACCCAGTACTTC. This gives the protein CASSPWGRTDFLETQYF.